Listed here are 18 T cell receptor beta chains from one sample, sequenced in a study of T cells in Graves' hyperthyroidism and ophthalmopathy. TCR beta CDR3 regions were amplified from RNA transcripts. A set of HTBI primers served as the primers for a first-round RT-PCR of the TCR CDR3. MiXCR, run by TCRdb on the multiplex PCR reads, gives a single entry per CDR3 protein. The table records around 400,000 distinct CDR3 sequences, roughly 25% of them present only once. The material sequenced was blood. The receptor source for this set is a middle-aged man with Graves' hyperthyroidism.

This clonotype has only a few counts. CDR3: CASSGPTGGGNEQYF. CDR3 sequence (DNA): TGTGCCAGTAGTGGCCCCACAGGGGGCGGGAACGAGCAGTACTTC. This chain uses TRBV7-9 with TRBJ2-7; TRBD1 matches at 9 bases. This CDR3 is built from 15 residues. The germline V gene has CDR1 SEHNR and CDR2 FQNEAQ (reference sequence). Trimming at V came to 9 bases and at J to 5 bases, leaving 14 bases not matched to a gene.

This clonotype appeared many times. In nucleotides, the CDR3 is TGTGCCAGCAGCCTCCTAGCGGCCCGCACAGATACGCAGTATTTT. Translated, it gives CASSLLAARTDTQYF. This rearrangement joins TRBV11-3 to TRBJ2-3; 7 bases map to TRBD2. Trimming cost V 5 bases and J 1 base; bases outside gene matches: 6. This CDR3 is built from 15 residues. Germline loops: CDR1 SGHNT, CDR2 YENEEA.

This clonotype was counted a single time. This chain links TRBV3-1 with TRBJ2-7; D is possibly TRBD2 (7 bases). The CDR3 loop spans 13 amino acids. V was shortened by 5 bases and J by 4 bases, with 12 bases between the two germline ends. CDR1 is LGHDT and CDR2 is YNNKEL in the germline V gene (reference sequence). Here the CDR3 DNA reads TGTGCCAGCAGCTGGGGGGGGCCTTACGAGCAGTACTTC. Its translation: CASSWGGPYEQYF.

In its sample, this clonotype was seen once. This chain links TRBV15 with TRBJ2-7; D perhaps matches TRBD2 (6 bases). The V and J ends lost 0 bases and 3 bases respectively, with 9 bases between them. This CDR3 region has 14 residues. Germline V CDR1 and CDR2: LNHNV, YYDKDF (reference sequence). The CDR3 DNA reads as TGTGCCACCAGCAGAGATTTGGGGGGCTACGAGCAGTACTTC. Its protein is CATSRDLGGYEQYF.

This sequence joins TRBV28 and TRBJ2-5; TRBD2 agrees at 12 bases. After removal of 4 bases from V and 9 bases from J, the junction contained 12 bases not matched to a gene. The CDR3 contains 16 residues. Looked up from germline, CDR1 is MDHEN and CDR2 is SYDVKM. The CDR3 protein is CASSSPRTSGNLAQYF. The CDR3 nucleotides are TGTGCCAGCAGTTCACCTCGGACTAGCGGGAACTTGGCCCAGTACTTC.

The J gene is TRBJ2-5, the V gene TRBV6-1, with 7 bases matching TRBD1. The length of the CDR3 is 14 residues. The V gene end was trimmed by 8 bases and the J gene end by 1 base; junction bases not matched to a gene: 7. The germline V gene encodes CDR1 MNHNS and CDR2 SASEGT. The CDR3 here is CASLPRTGQETQYF. The CDR3 nucleotides read TGTGCCAGCCTCCCCAGGACAGGCCAAGAGACCCAGTACTTC.

This clonotype came up a few times. The gene calls are TRBV7-9 and TRBJ1-4; D is unresolved. Trimming took 1 base from V and 5 from J, leaving 17 bases between them. This CDR3 is 17 amino acids long. From germline, CDR1 is SEHNR and CDR2 FQNEAQ (reference sequence). The CDR3, as DNA: TGTGCCAGCAGCTTAGTTGCCGGGCAAGATAAAAATGAAAAACTGTTTTTT. Translation gives CASSLVAGQDKNEKLFF.

In its sample, this clonotype was seen many times. DNA for the CDR3: TGTGCCAGCAGCTTACAGGTCGCTGCGGCGGAGCAGTTCTTC. Translating gives CASSLQVAAAEQFF. The chain carries TRBV11-2 and TRBJ2-1; no clear D. There are 14 residues in the CDR3. The V gene's germline CDR1 is SGHAT and CDR2 FQNNGV. Trimming took off 2 bases at V and 10 bases at J, with 15 bases between the two ends.

This chain joins TRBV3-1 and TRBJ1-2; the D is unclear. From germline, CDR1 is LGHDT and CDR2 YNNKEL (reference sequence). Trimming removed 2 bases at V and 1 base at J, with 11 bases between. The CDR3 spans 15 residues. For the CDR3, the DNA is TGTGCCAGCAGCCAACAACTTGATGGTAACTATGGCTACACCTTC. It yields the protein CASSQQLDGNYGYTF.

The sample holds a few counts of this clonotype. This chain joins TRBV6-1 and TRBJ2-3, with unresolved D. Trimming pared 3 bases from V and 2 bases from J, leaving 12 bases between. Per the germline V gene, CDR1 is MNHNS and CDR2 is SASEGT. This CDR3 comprises 15 residues. The CDR3 DNA sequence: TGTGCCAGCAGTGAGTCGTGGACCCACACAGATACGCAGTATTTT. It encodes CASSESWTHTDTQYF.

This clonotype has a count of ten or more. This chain joins TRBV12-3 or TRBV12-4 and TRBJ1-1; weak D call: TRBD1 (6 bases). The CDR3 sequence is 13 residues long. Trimming removed 5 bases from V and 4 bases from J, with 11 bases in between. The CDR3 bases are TGTGCCAGCAGTCCGAAGGGGGGCACTGAAGCTTTCTTT. This codes for CASSPKGGTEAFF.

The chain combines TRBV20-1 with TRBJ2-7; D perhaps matches TRBD1 (5 bases). Trimming took 6 bases from V and 2 from J, leaving 17 bases between them. Looked up from germline, CDR1 is DFQATT and CDR2 is SNEGSKA (reference sequence). This CDR3 has 14 residues. DNA of the CDR3: TGCAGTGCGTTAATGCAGGGTGGTGCCTACGAGCAGTACTTC. It is translated as CSALMQGGAYEQYF.

This clonotype appeared a few times. The rearrangement joins TRBV2 to TRBJ2-4; tentatively, D is TRBD1 (5 bases). This CDR3 contains 14 residues. Per germline, CDR1 SNHLY and CDR2 FYNNEI. The germline V and J ends were trimmed by 3 bases and 1 base, with 7 bases remaining between them. The CDR3 bases are TGTGCCAGCAGTGACAGGGTGGCCAAAAACATTCAGTACTTC. Amino acid sequence: CASSDRVAKNIQYF.

The J gene is TRBJ2-2, the V gene TRBV19; tentatively, D is TRBD1 (5 bases). CDR1 is LNHDA and CDR2 is SQIVND in the germline V gene (reference sequence). Trimming took 2 bases from V and 7 from J, leaving 11 bases between them. The CDR3 runs to 14 residues. The CDR3 sequence: CASSIWGQGGELFF. The CDR3 nucleotides are TGTGCCAGTAGTATATGGGGTCAGGGCGGGGAGCTGTTTTTT. The full variable domain, rest sourced from reference TRBV19 and TRBJ2-2, is DGGITQSPKYLFRKEGQNVTLSCEQNLNHDAMYWYRQDPGQGLRLIYYSQIVNDFQKGDIAEGYSVSREKKESFPLTVTSAQKNPTAFYLCASSIWGQGGELFFGEGSRLTVL.

V gene TRBV19 combines with J gene TRBJ1-5; 8 positions agree with TRBD1. This CDR3 has 15 amino acids. Germline loops: CDR1 LNHDA, CDR2 SQIVND (reference sequence). V trimming: 4 bases; J trimming: 5 bases; junction bases outside the gene matches: 7. For the CDR3, the DNA is TGTGCCAGTAGTACCCCAGGGGGCCAGCATCAGCCCCAGCATTTT. Translating gives CASSTPGGQHQPQHF.

V is TRBV5-1 and J is TRBJ2-3, with D perhaps matching TRBD1 (5 bases). From germline, CDR1 is SGHRS and CDR2 YFSETQ. The CDR3 contains 17 residues. V dropped 5 bases and J dropped 2 bases, with 21 bases sitting between them. The CDR3: CASSFGWGLQSTDTQYF. CDR3 nucleotides: TGCGCCAGCAGTTTTGGCTGGGGCCTTCAATCCACAGATACGCAGTATTTT.

The genes are TRBV28 and TRBJ2-6; TRBD1 or TRBD2 may be the D gene (5 bases each). The CDR3 covers 15 residues. The V end lost 4 bases, the J end lost 2 bases, and 9 bases lay between the germline ends. Germline lookup yields CDR1 MDHEN and CDR2 SYDVKM. The CDR3 here is CASSSGAAGANVLTF. In DNA form, the CDR3 reads TGTGCCAGCAGTTCCGGGGCGGCTGGGGCCAACGTCCTGACTTTC. Full variable domain (remainder filled in from reference TRBV28 and TRBJ2-6): DVKVTQSSRYLVKRTGEKVFLECVQDMDHENMFWYRQDPGLGLRLIYFSYDVKMKEKGDIPEGYSVSREKKERFSLILESASTNQTSMYLCASSSGAAGANVLTFGAGSRLTVL.

CDR3 in amino acids: CASGLTGSSGNTIYF. The CDR3 DNA follows: TGTGCTAGTGGTTTGACAGGTTCGTCTGGAAACACCATATATTTT. The chain carries TRBV12-5 and TRBJ1-3; weak D call: TRBD1 (5 bases). The V end was cut by 2 bases, the J end by 1 base, with 9 bases between. The CDR3 totals 15 residues. The germline V gene encodes CDR1 LGHNT and CDR2 FRNRAP.